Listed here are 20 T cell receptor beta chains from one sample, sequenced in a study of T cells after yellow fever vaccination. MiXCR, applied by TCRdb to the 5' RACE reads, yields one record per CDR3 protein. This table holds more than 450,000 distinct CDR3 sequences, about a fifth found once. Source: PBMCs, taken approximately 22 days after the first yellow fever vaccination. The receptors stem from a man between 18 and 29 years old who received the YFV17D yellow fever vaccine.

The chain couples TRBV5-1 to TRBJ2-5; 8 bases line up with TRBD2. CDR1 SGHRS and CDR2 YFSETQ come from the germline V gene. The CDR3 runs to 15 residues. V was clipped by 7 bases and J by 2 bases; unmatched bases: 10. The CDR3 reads CASGFGGGRQETQYF. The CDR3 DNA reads TGCGCCAGCGGTTTCGGGGGGGGGAGACAAGAGACCCAGTACTTC.

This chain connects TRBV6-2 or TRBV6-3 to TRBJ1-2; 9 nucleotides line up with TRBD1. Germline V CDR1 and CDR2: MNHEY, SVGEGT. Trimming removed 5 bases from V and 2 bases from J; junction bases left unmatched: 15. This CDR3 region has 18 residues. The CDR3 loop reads CASSLPRTSGQGNYGYTF. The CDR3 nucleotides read TGTGCCAGCAGTCTACCCAGGACAAGTGGACAGGGGAACTATGGCTACACCTTC.

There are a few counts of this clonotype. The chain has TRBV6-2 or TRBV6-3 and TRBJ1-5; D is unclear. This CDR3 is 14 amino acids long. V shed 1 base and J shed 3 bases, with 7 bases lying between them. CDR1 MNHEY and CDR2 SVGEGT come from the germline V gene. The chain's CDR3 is CASSYLQINQPQHF. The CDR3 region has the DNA TGTGCCAGCAGTTACTTACAGATCAATCAGCCCCAGCATTTT.

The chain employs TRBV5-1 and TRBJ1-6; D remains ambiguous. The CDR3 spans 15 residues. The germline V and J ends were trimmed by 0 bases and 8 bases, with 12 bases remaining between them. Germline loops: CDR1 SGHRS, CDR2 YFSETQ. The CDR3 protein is CASSLVVSKYSPLHF. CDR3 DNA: TGCGCCAGCAGCTTGGTGGTCAGTAAATATTCACCCCTCCACTTT.

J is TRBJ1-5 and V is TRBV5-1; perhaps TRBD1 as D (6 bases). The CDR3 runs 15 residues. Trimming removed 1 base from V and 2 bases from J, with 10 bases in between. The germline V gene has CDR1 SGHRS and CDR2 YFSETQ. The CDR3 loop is CASSLLSGGNQPQHF. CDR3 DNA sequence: TGCGCCAGCAGCTTGCTGTCAGGGGGCAATCAGCCCCAGCATTTT.

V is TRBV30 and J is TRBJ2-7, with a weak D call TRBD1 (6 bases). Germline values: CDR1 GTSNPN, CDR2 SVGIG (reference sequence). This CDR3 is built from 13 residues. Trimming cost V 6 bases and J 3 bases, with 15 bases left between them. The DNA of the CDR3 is TGTGCCTGTAGATGGGGACAACACTACGAGCAGTACTTC. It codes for CACRWGQHYEQYF.

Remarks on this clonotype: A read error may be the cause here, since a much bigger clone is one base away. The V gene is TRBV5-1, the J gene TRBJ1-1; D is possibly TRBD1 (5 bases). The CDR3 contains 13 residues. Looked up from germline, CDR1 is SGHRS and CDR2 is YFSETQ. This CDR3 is CTSSSQGDTEAFF. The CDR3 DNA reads TGCACCAGCAGCAGTCAGGGTGACACTGAAGCTTTCTTT.

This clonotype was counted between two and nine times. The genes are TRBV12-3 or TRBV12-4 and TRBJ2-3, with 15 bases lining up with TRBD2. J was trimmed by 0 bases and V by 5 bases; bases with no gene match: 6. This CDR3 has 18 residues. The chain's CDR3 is CASSPPGLAGGSTDTQYF. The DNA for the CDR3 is TGTGCCAGCAGTCCACCGGGACTAGCGGGGGGTAGCACAGATACGCAGTATTTT.

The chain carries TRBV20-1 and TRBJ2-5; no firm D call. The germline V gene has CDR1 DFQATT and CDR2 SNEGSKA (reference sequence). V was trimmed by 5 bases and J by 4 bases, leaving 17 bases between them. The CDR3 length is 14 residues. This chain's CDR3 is CSARGLAGRETQYF. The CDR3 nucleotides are TGCAGTGCTCGAGGCTTAGCTGGCCGAGAGACCCAGTACTTC.

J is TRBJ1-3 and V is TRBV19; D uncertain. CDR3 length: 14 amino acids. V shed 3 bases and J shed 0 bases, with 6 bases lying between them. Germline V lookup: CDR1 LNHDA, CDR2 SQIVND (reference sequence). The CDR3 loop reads CASSIGASGNTIYF. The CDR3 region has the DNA TGTGCCAGTAGTATCGGCGCCTCTGGAAACACCATATATTTT.

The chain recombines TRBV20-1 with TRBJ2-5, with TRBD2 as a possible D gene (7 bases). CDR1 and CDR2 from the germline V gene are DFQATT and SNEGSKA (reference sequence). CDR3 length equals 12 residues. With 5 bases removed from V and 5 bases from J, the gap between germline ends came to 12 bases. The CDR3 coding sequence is TGCAGTGCTCTCAGGGGAGGGGAGACCCAGTACTTC. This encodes CSALRGGETQYF.

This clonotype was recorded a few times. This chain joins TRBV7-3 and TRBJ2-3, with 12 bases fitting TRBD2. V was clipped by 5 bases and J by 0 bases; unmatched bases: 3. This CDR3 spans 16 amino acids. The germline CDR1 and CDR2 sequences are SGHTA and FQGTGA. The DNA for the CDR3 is TGTGCCAGCAGCGTACTAGCGGGAGGTAGCACAGATACGCAGTATTTT. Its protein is CASSVLAGGSTDTQYF.

The CDR3: CASSFQGTPSTYEQYF. CDR3 sequence (DNA): TGTGCCAGCAGTTTTCAAGGAACCCCCTCCACGTACGAGCAGTACTTC. The chain joins TRBV27 to TRBJ2-7; no clear D gene. Germline V gives CDR1 MNHEY, CDR2 SMNVEV (reference sequence). The ends were cut back, 3 bases at V and 4 bases at J, with 19 bases in the middle. This CDR3 region has 16 residues.

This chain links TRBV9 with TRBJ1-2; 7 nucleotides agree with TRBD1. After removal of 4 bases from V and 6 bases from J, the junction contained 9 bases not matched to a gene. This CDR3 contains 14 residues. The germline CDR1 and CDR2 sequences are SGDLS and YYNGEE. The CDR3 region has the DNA TGTGCCAGCAGCCGTGGAGGGGGCTTCGATGGCTACACCTTC. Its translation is CASSRGGGFDGYTF.

CDR3 coding DNA: TGTGCCAGCAGCCGGCGGGACAGGGGGGTAGTGGAGACCCAGTACTTC. Protein product: CASSRRDRGVVETQYF. This chain connects TRBV3-1 to TRBJ2-5; 11 bases match TRBD1. The length of the CDR3 is 16 residues. With V trimmed by 4 bases and J by 5 bases, 9 bases remained unmatched. Per germline, CDR1 LGHDT and CDR2 YNNKEL (reference sequence).

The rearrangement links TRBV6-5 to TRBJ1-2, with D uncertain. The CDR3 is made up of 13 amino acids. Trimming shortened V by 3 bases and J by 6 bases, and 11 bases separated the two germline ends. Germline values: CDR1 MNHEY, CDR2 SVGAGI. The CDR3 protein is CASSYSGVNGYTF. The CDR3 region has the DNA TGTGCCAGCAGTTATTCCGGGGTGAATGGCTACACCTTC.

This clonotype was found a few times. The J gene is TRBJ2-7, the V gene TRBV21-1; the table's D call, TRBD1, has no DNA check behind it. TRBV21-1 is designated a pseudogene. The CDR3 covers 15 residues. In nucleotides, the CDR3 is TGTGCCAGCAGCATCCCGCAGGGGGCATCTGACGAGCAGTACGTC. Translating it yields CASSIPQGASDEQYV.

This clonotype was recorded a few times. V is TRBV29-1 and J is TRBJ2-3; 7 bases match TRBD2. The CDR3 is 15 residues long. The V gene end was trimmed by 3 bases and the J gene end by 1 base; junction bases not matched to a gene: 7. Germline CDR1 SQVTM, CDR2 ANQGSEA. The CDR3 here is CSVDPLAARTDTQYF. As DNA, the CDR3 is TGCAGCGTTGATCCTCTAGCGGCACGCACAGATACGCAGTATTTT.

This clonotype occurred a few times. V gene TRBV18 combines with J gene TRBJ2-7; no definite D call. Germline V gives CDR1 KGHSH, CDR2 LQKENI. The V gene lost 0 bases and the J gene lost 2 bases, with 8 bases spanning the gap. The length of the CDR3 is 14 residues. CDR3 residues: CASSPPLGTYEQYF. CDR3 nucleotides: TGTGCCAGCTCACCACCGCTCGGTACCTACGAGCAGTACTTC. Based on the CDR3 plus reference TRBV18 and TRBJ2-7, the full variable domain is NAGVMQNPRHLVRRRGQEARLRCSPMKGHSHVYWYRQLPEEGLKFMVYLQKENIIDESGMPKERFSAEFPKEGPSILRIQQVVRGDSAAYFCASSPPLGTYEQYFGPGTRLTVT.

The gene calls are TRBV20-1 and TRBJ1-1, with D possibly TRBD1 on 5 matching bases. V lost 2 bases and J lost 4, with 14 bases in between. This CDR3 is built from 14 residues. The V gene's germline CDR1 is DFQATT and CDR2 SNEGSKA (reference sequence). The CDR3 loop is CSARSRGLGTEAFF. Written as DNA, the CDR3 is TGCAGTGCTAGAAGCCGGGGCCTGGGCACTGAAGCTTTCTTT.